The source of this T cell receptor beta chain is a study of vaccination and CD4 T cells after COVID-19. TCRdb reprocessed the PCR reads with MiXCR, giving one entry per CDR3 protein. The table shows 28,000 or so distinct CDR3 sequences, with roughly 50% occurring only once. As to this clonotype: What it binds is unknown.

The V and J ends lost 3 bases and 0 bases respectively, with 7 bases between them. CDR3 length: 15 amino acids. Germline CDR1 is SGHNT and CDR2 is YYREEE (reference sequence). The time point denotes: late sampling 161 to 241 days after vaccination in a few convalescent patients. Regarding the study as a whole: Post-vaccination reactive clonotypes (median approximately 38) did not differ significantly from post-infection (about 20).

The sequencing used CD4+ T cells from blood, collected about 7 months after SARS-CoV-2 vaccination. The rearrangement joins TRBV5-4 to TRBJ2-6, with unresolved D. This receptor was identified in a human donor who had recovered from COVID-19. The CDR3 is CASSYITSGANVLTF. The CDR3 nucleotides are TGTGCCAGCAGCTACATAACCTCTGGGGCCAACGTCCTGACTTTC.